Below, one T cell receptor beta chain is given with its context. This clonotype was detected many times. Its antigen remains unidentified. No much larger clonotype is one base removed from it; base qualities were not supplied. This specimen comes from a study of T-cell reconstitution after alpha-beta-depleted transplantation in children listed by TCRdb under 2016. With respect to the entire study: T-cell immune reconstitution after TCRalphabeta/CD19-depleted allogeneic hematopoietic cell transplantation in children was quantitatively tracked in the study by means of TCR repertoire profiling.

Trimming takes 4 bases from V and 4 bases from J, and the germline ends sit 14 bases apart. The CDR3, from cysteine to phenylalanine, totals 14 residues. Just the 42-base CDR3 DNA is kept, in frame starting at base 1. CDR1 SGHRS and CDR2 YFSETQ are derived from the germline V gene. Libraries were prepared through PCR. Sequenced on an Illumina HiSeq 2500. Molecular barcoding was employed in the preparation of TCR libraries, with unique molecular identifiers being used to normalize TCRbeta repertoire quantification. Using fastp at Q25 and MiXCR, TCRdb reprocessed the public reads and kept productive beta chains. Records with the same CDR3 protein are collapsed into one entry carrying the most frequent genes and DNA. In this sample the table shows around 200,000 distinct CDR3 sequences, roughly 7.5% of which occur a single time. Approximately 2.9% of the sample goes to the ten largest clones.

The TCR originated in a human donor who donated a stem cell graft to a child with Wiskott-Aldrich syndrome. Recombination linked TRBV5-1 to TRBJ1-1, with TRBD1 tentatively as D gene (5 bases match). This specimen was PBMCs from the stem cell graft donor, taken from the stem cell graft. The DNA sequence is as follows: TGCGCCAGCAGCGACCCAGGGAGGGCCACTGAAGCTTTCTTT. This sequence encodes CASSDPGRATEAFF.